What follows describes a single T cell receptor beta chain. Its target is not known. Method: immunoSEQ multiplex PCR; TCRdb's copy keeps in-frame clones and lacks some. The sample consists of approximately 650,000 clones, about 95% of them appearing once. Germline assignment: CDR1 MNHEY and CDR2 SMNVEV (reference sequence). Deletions cut 9 bases from V and 0 bases from J, with 14 bases between. The CDR3 is made up of 14 amino acids. This record comes from a study of shared clonotypes between healthy human individuals. Study-wide findings and caveats: Though the depth was large, rarefaction showed that sorted-subset sequencing was incomplete.

Naive CD8 cells lacked CD45RO and underwent positive selection for CCR7, leaving out terminally differentiated effector memory CD45RA+ cells. Healthy and HIV-negative, the adult donors had no recent acute infections or vaccinations. Source material: naive CD8+ T cells sorted from blood. The receptor comes from a woman under 40 in good health. This chain uses TRBV27 with TRBJ1-2; D remains unclear. In DNA form, the CDR3 reads TGTGCCAGTCCCGCGAGGGTAGCTAACTATGGCTACACCTTC. This codes for CASPARVANYGYTF.